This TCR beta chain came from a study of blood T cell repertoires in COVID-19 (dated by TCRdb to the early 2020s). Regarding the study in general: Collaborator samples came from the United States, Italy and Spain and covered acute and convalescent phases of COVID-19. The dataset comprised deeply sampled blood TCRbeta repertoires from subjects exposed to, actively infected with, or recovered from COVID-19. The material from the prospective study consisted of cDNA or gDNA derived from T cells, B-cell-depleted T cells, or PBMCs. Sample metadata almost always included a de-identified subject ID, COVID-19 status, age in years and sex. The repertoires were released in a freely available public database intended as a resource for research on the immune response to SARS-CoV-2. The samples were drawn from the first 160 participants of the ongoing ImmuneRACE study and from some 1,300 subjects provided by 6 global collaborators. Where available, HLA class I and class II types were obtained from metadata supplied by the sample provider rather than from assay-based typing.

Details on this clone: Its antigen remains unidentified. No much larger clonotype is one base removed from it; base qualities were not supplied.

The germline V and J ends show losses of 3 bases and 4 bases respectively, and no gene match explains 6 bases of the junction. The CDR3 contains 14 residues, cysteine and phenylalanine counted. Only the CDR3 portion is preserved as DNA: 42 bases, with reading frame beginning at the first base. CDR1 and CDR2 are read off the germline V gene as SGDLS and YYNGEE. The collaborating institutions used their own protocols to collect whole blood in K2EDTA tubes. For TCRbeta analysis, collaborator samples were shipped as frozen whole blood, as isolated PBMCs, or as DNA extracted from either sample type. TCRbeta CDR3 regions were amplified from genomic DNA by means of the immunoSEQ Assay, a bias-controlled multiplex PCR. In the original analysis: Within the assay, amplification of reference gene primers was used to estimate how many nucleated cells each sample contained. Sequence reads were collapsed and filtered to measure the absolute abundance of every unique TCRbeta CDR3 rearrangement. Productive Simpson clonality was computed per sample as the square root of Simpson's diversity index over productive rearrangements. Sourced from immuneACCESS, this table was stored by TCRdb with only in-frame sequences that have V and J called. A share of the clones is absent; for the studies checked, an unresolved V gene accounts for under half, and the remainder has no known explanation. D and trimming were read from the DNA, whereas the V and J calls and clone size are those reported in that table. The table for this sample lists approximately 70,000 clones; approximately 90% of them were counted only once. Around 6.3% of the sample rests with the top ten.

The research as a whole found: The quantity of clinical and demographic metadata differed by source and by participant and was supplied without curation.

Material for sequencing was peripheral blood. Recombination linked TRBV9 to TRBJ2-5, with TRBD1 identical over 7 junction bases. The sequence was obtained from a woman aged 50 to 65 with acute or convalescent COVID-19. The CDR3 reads CASSGATGVETQYF. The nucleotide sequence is TGTGCCAGCAGCGGGGCTACAGGGGTAGAGACCCAGTACTTC.